This T cell receptor beta chain comes out of a study of cytomegalovirus exposure and HLA in healthy donors. For the study at large: Of all 400 or so donors who were genotyped, around 79% belonged to the Caucasian-associated ancestry cluster.

As for this clone: The antigen is not known.

General observations from the study: Confirmation in vitro established that a few CMV-associated chains were specific for CMV antigens. As was reported, the HLA-A and HLA-B alleles of most subjects were accurately predicted from TCR beta sequences. Follow-up analysis later connected one missense variant in DCLRE1C with trimming of TCR beta V- and J-genes.

CDR1 SGHRS and CDR2 YFSETQ come from the germline V gene. J gave up 6 bases and V 4 bases, and 11 bases lay outside the gene matches. This CDR3 spans 16 amino acids. 13 Jbeta primers and 60 Vbeta primers were used for the PCR. Measured with immunoSEQ multiplex PCR; TCRdb has only the in-frame clones, and not every one. The data contain some 150,000 clones, approximately 79% of them seen just once; the ten biggest clones take up roughly 2.9%. The chain uses TRBV5-1 and TRBJ2-1; 9 positions agree with TRBD2. Sequencing was carried out using PBMCs. This TCR came from a woman aged 25 to 39 in good health and CMV-seronegative. This chain's CDR3 is CASSPAAGGPGNEQFF. In nucleotides, the CDR3 is TGCGCCAGCAGCCCCGCGGCGGGAGGGCCCGGCAATGAGCAGTTCTTC.